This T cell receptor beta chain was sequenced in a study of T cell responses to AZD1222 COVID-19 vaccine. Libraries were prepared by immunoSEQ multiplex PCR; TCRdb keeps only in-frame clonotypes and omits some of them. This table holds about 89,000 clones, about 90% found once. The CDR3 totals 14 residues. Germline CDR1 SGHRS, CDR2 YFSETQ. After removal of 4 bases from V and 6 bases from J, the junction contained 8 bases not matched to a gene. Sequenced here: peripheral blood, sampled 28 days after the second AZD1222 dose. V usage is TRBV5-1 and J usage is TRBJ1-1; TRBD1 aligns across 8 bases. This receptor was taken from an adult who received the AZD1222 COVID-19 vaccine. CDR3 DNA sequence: TGCGCCAGCAGCCTAGACAGGGGATCGGCTGAAGCTTTCTTT. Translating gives CASSLDRGSAEAFF.